Following are 19 T cell receptor beta chains from one sample sequenced in a study of blood T cell repertoires in COVID-19. The repertoire was sequenced with immunoSEQ multiplex PCR; TCRdb's copy has only in-frame clones and lacks some. This table has roughly 280,000 clones, 80% to 90% appearing once. The sequenced sample was peripheral blood. The source is a woman aged 70-85 years with acute or convalescent COVID-19.

This chain uses TRBV5-6 with TRBJ1-3; D possibly corresponds to TRBD1 (5 bases). V dropped 4 bases and J dropped 2 bases, with 10 bases sitting between them. There are 14 residues in the CDR3. The germline V gene encodes CDR1 SGHDT and CDR2 YYEEEE. The CDR3 DNA follows: TGTGCCAGCAGCACTCGACAGCCTGGAAACACCATATATTTT. It is translated as CASSTRQPGNTIYF.

The rearrangement links TRBV19 to TRBJ1-5; a weak D match, TRBD1 (6 bases). This CDR3 contains 14 residues. V lost 1 base, J lost 6 bases, and 10 bases lay in between. CDR1 is LNHDA, CDR2 SQIVND, per germline (reference sequence). The CDR3 is CASSIGGGGQPQHF. For the CDR3, the DNA is TGTGCCAGTAGTATAGGTGGGGGCGGTCAGCCCCAGCATTTT. Complete variable domain (other parts from reference TRBV19 and TRBJ1-5): DGGITQSPKYLFRKEGQNVTLSCEQNLNHDAMYWYRQDPGQGLRLIYYSQIVNDFQKGDIAEGYSVSREKKESFPLTVTSAQKNPTAFYLCASSIGGGGQPQHFGDGTRLSIL.

This clone has only one observation. J is TRBJ2-1 and V is TRBV23-1; TRBD1 matches at 7 bases. TRBV23-1 is noted as an ORF with a role that remains uncertain. J lost 6 bases, V lost 2 bases, and 13 bases had no gene match. The CDR3 runs to 17 residues. The CDR3 reads CASSQPVVRGPLNEQFF. The CDR3 coding sequence is TGCGCCAGCAGTCAACCAGTGGTGAGGGGGCCGCTCAATGAGCAGTTCTTC.

Here the CDR3 reads CASSLAPRGRSPLHF. The CDR3 DNA is TGTGCCAGCAGCCTCGCCCCGCGGGGGCGGTCACCCCTCCACTTT. This rearrangement joins TRBV3-1 (or the pseudogene TRBV3-2) to TRBJ1-6, with D perhaps TRBD1 (6 bases). The CDR3 covers 15 residues. Looked up from germline, CDR1 is LGHDT and CDR2 is YNNKEL (reference sequence). V was cut by 4 bases and J by 10 bases, with 17 bases left in between.

This rearrangement joins TRBV24-1 to TRBJ2-3, with 7 positions matching TRBD1. The CDR3 extends over 16 amino acids. Germline assignment: CDR1 KGHDR and CDR2 SFDVKD. The ends lost 4 bases at V and 4 bases at J; junction bases unmatched: 10. For the CDR3, the DNA is TGTGCCACCAGTGAGCCCGGGACAGCCCGAGCAGATACGCAGTATTTT. This codes for CATSEPGTARADTQYF.

This clone was seen only once. J is TRBJ1-1 and V is TRBV28; 7 nucleotides line up with TRBD1. This CDR3 region has 13 residues. Germline V gene sequence: CDR1 MDHEN, CDR2 SYDVKM. V trimming: 4 bases; J trimming: 4 bases; junction bases outside the gene matches: 3. CDR3 sequence reads: CASSSQGGTEAFF. For the CDR3, the DNA is TGTGCCAGCAGTTCCCAGGGGGGCACTGAAGCTTTCTTT.

This clone was recorded once. The V call is TRBV7-9, the J call TRBJ2-2, with TRBD2 as a possible D gene (5 bases). Germline CDR1 SEHNR, CDR2 FQNEAQ (reference sequence). The CDR3 covers 13 residues. The V end lost 5 bases, the J end lost 6 bases, and 10 bases lay between the germline ends. The CDR3 loop is CASSPAGAGELFF. The CDR3 coding sequence is TGTGCCAGCAGCCCCGCCGGGGCCGGGGAGCTGTTTTTT.

The chain has TRBV3-1 (or the pseudogene TRBV3-2) and TRBJ1-5; a possible D gene is TRBD1 (6 bases). Germline values: CDR1 LGHDT, CDR2 YNNKEL (reference sequence). The ends were cut back, 2 bases at V and 9 bases at J, with 11 bases in the middle. The CDR3 has 13 amino acids. CDR3 region: CASSQNRDGPQHF. The CDR3 DNA is TGTGCCAGCAGCCAAAACAGGGATGGGCCCCAGCATTTT.

Details on this clone: Other DNA sequences in the sample encode the same CDR3. The chain uses TRBV5-1 and TRBJ2-2; the D gene is possibly TRBD2 (7 bases). Looked up from germline, CDR1 is SGHRS and CDR2 is YFSETQ. This CDR3 has 14 residues. The ends were cut back, 4 bases at V and 5 bases at J, with 12 bases in the middle. CDR3 nucleotides: TGCGCCAGCAGCCTGGGAGGGGGAACCGGGGAGCTGTTTTTT. Translation gives CASSLGGGTGELFF.

The rearrangement uses TRBV19 and TRBJ1-5; 8 bases align to TRBD1. The CDR3 is made up of 12 amino acids. V was clipped by 9 bases and J by 5 bases; unmatched bases: 3. Germline V lookup: CDR1 LNHDA, CDR2 SQIVND (reference sequence). As DNA, the CDR3 is TGTGCCAGCAGGGGGCTGGATCAGCCCCAGCATTTT. As protein: CASRGLDQPQHF.

The chain has TRBV5-5 and TRBJ1-2; a weak D match, TRBD1 (6 bases). Germline lookup yields CDR1 SGHKS and CDR2 YYEKEE (reference sequence). This CDR3 is 14 amino acids long. V lost 0 bases, J lost 7 bases, and 13 bases lay in between. The CDR3 bases are TGTGCCAGCAGCTTGGGTAATATCAGGGGTGGCTACACCTTC. Its translation is CASSLGNIRGGYTF.

The CDR3, as DNA: TGTGCCAGCAGTGGGGGACAGGGATATGGTTCACCCCTCCACTTT. Residues: CASSGGQGYGSPLHF. J is TRBJ1-6 and V is TRBV2; 9 bases are a match to TRBD1. CDR1 is SNHLY and CDR2 is FYNNEI in the germline V gene. The CDR3 runs 15 residues. Trimming at V came to 4 bases and at J to 9 bases, leaving 7 bases not matched to a gene.

The J gene is TRBJ2-3, the V gene TRBV21-1; TRBD1 was called by the table and not checked on the DNA. TRBV21-1 is a known pseudogene. The CDR3 totals 15 residues. CDR3 coding DNA: TGTGCCAGCAGGGGGGCCGCCCCCAGCACAGATACGCAGTATTTT. Translated, it gives CASRGAAPSTDTQYF.

CDR3 sequence reads: CASSWGQGVGYTF. CDR3 DNA: TGTGCCAGCAGTTGGGGACAGGGGGTTGGCTACACCTTC. The rearrangement links TRBV5-5 to TRBJ1-2; TRBD1 aligns across 11 bases. Germline V gene lookup returns CDR1 SGHKS and CDR2 YYEKEE (reference sequence). The CDR3 sequence is 13 residues long. Losses at the gene ends were 5 bases for V and 7 bases for J; bases not matched to a gene: 4.

This sequence joins TRBV6-4 and TRBJ1-5; possibly TRBD1 for D (6 bases). The CDR3 extends over 10 amino acids. The germline gives CDR1 MRHNA, CDR2 SNTAGT. The CDR3 region has the DNA TGTGAGGACAGTTATCAGCCCCAGCATTTT. This translates into CEDSYQPQHF.

V gene TRBV9 combines with J gene TRBJ1-1, with 7 bases matching TRBD1. The CDR3 runs 14 residues. CDR1 is SGDLS, CDR2 YYNGEE, per germline. With V trimmed by 4 bases and J by 0 bases, 3 bases remained unmatched. The CDR3 sequence is CASSFGQVNTEAFF. Written as DNA, the CDR3 is TGTGCCAGCAGCTTCGGACAGGTGAACACTGAAGCTTTCTTT. Together with reference TRBV9 and TRBJ1-1, the CDR3 gives the full variable domain: DSGVTQTPKHLITATGQRVTLRCSPRSGDLSVYWYQQSLDQGLQFLIQYYNGEERAKGNILERFSAQQFPDLHSELNLSSLELGDSALYFCASSFGQVNTEAFFGQGTRLTVV.

This clone appeared a few times. The rearrangement joins TRBV3-1 (or the pseudogene TRBV3-2) to TRBJ1-6, with a tentative D call TRBD1 (6 bases). In germline, CDR1 is LGHDT, CDR2 YNNKEL (reference sequence). This CDR3 comprises 15 residues. V was trimmed by 4 bases and J by 8 bases, leaving 15 bases between them. The CDR3 bases are TGTGCCAGCAGCCTAAATAAGGGGGGGGATTCACCCCTCCACTTT. Encoded protein: CASSLNKGGDSPLHF.

This chain connects TRBV2 to TRBJ1-2; 10 bases map to TRBD1. The junction had 7 bases not matched to a gene; V was cut back by 7 bases and J by 8 bases. CDR1 SNHLY and CDR2 FYNNEI come from the germline V gene. The CDR3 runs to 13 residues. The CDR3 region has the DNA TGTGCCAGCACGATGGGACAGGGGTACGGCTACACCTTC. It yields the protein CASTMGQGYGYTF.

V and J are TRBV6-5 and TRBJ1-1; no reliable D call. The CDR3 has 13 residues. The V and J ends lost 0 bases and 8 bases respectively, with 10 bases between them. In germline, CDR1 is MNHEY, CDR2 SVGAGI. CDR3 amino acids: CASSYSRESEAFF. In DNA form, the CDR3 reads TGTGCCAGCAGTTACTCCCGGGAGTCAGAAGCTTTCTTT.